The entry below describes one TCR beta chain. The source of the sample is a study of T cell responses to AZD1222 COVID-19 vaccine. Here immunoSEQ multiplex PCR was the method, and the copy in TCRdb shows in-frame clones only, minus some. Of 95,000 to 150,000 clones in the sample, approximately 85% were seen once. The source material was peripheral blood, sampled on day 0 of AZD1222 vaccination. The receptor was derived from an adult in good health.

In DNA form, the CDR3 reads TGTGCCAGCAGCTATTTTAACAGGGAACCCTACGAGCAGTACTTC. Its protein product is CASSYFNREPYEQYF. The V call is TRBV5-6, the J call TRBJ2-7, with D maybe TRBD1 (6 bases). The germline V and J ends were trimmed by 3 bases and 2 bases, with 15 bases remaining between them. Germline loops: CDR1 SGHDT, CDR2 YYEEEE. The CDR3 spans 15 residues. The full variable domain, rest sourced from reference TRBV5-6 and TRBJ2-7, is DAGVTQSPTHLIKTRGQQVTLRCSPKSGHDTVSWYQQALGQGPQFIFQYYEEEERQRGNFPDRFSGHQFPNYSSELNVNALLLGDSALYLCASSYFNREPYEQYFGPGTRLTVT.